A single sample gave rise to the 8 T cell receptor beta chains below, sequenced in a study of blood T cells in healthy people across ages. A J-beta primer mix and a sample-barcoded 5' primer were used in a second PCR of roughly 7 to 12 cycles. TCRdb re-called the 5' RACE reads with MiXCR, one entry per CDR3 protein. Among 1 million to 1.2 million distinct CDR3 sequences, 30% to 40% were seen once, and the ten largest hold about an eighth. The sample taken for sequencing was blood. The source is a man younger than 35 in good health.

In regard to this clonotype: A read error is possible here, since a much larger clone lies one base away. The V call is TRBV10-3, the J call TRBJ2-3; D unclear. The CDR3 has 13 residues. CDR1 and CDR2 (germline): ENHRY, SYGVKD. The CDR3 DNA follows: TGTGCCATCAGTGACGGCGGCCCCGATACGCGGTATTTT. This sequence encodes CAISDGGPDTRYF.

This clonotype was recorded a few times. The CDR3 here is CSALAGEGRNEQFF. The CDR3 DNA follows: TGCAGTGCGTTAGCGGGGGAAGGTCGAAATGAGCAGTTCTTC. The chain combines TRBV20-1 with TRBJ2-1; TRBD2 matches 9 bases. The CDR3 spans 14 residues. Germline values: CDR1 DFQATT, CDR2 SNEGSKA (reference sequence). Unmatched junction bases numbered 10, after V lost 6 bases and J lost 7 bases.

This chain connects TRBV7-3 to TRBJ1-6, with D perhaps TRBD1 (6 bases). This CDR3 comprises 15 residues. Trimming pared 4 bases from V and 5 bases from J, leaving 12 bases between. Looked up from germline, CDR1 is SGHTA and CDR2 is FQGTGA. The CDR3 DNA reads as TGTGCCAGCAGCTACGCGGGGGCCGATAATTCACCCCTCCACTTT. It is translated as CASSYAGADNSPLHF.

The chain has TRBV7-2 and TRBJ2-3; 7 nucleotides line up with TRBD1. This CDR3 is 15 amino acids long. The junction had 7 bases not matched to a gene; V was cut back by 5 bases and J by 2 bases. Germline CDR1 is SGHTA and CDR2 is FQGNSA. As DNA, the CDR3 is TGTGCCAGCAGCAAGAGGGACAGAACCACAGATACGCAGTATTTT. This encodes CASSKRDRTTDTQYF.

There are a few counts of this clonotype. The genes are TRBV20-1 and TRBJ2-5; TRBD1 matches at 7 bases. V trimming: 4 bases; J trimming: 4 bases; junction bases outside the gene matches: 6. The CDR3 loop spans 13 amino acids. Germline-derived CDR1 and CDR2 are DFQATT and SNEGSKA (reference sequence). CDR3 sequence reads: CSAMTTGIETQYF. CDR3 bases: TGCAGTGCTATGACGACAGGGATAGAGACCCAGTACTTC.

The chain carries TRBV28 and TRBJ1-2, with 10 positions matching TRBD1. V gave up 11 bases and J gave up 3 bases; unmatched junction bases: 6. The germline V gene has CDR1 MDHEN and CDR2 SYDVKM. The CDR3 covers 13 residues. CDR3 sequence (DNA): TGTGCCTGTCAGACAGGGGGCGACTATGGCTACACCTTC. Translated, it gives CACQTGGDYGYTF.

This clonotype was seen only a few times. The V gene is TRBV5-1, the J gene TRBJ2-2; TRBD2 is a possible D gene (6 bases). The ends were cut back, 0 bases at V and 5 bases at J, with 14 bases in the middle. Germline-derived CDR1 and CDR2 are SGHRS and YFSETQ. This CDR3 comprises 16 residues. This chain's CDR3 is CASSLVSLGGTGELFF. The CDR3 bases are TGCGCCAGCAGCTTGGTTTCGTTGGGAGGAACCGGGGAGCTGTTTTTT.

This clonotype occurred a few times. CDR3 coding DNA: TGTGCCAGCAGTCCCACACCGGGACTAGCGGGGGCGGATACGCAGTATTTT. It encodes CASSPTPGLAGADTQYF. The V and J genes are TRBV6-2 or TRBV6-3 and TRBJ2-3, with 14 bases fitting TRBD2. The germline V gene encodes CDR1 MNHEY and CDR2 SVGEGT. Losses at the gene ends were 5 bases for V and 6 bases for J; bases not matched to a gene: 10. CDR3 length: 17 residues.